This T cell receptor (beta chain) was captured by sequencing in a study of control samples from healthy donors and cancer patients. Repertoires were generated with immunoSEQ multiplex PCR, while TCRdb's copy carries only in-frame clones and drops some. This table has 70,000 to 80,000 clones, about 80% appearing once. The germline CDR1 and CDR2 sequences are KGHDR and SFDVKD. CDR3 length: 16 amino acids. Deletions cut 5 bases from V and 0 bases from J, with 10 bases between. The receptor was isolated from a man aged 50 to 60 in good health. The specimen sequenced was blood. The rearrangement links TRBV24-1 to TRBJ2-6; D may be TRBD1 (6 bases). This chain's CDR3 is CATSGQGISGANVLTF. CDR3 bases: TGTGCCACCAGTGGCCAGGGGATCTCTGGGGCCAACGTCCTGACTTTC.